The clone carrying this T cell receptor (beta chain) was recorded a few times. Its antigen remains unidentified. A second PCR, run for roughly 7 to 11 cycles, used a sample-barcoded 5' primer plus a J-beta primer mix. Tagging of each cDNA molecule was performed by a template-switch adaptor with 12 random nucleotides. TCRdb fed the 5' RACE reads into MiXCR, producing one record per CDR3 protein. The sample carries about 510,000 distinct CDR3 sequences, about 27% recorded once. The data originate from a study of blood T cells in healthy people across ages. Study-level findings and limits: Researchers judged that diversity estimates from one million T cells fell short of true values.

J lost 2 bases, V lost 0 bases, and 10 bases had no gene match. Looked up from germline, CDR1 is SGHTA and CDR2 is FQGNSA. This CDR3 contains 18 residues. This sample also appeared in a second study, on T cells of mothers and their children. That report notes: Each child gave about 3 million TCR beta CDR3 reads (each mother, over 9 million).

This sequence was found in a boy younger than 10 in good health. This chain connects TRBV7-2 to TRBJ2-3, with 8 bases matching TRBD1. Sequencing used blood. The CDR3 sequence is CASSLAQRGQGATDTQYF. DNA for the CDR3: TGTGCCAGCAGCTTAGCCCAGAGGGGGCAGGGGGCCACAGATACGCAGTATTTT. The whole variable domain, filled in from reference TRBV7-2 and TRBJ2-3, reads GAGVSQSPSNKVTEKGKDVELRCDPISGHTALYWYRQSLGQGLEFLIYFQGNSAPDKSGLPSDRFSAERTGGSVSTLTIQRTQQEDSAVYLCASSLAQRGQGATDTQYFGPGTRLTVL.